The 20 T cell receptor beta chains reported below all come from one sample, sequenced in a study of cytomegalovirus exposure and HLA in healthy donors. TCRdb keeps only in-frame clones here, not all; method: immunoSEQ multiplex PCR. Of roughly 56,000 clones listed, around nine tenths are singletons. The source material was PBMCs. These receptor sequences come from a man between 18 and 29 years old in good health and CMV-seronegative.

The V and J genes are TRBV25-1 and TRBJ2-2; D ambiguous. CDR1 is MGHDK and CDR2 is SYGVNS in the germline V gene. CDR3 length equals 14 residues. The germline V and J ends were trimmed by 6 bases and 2 bases, with 10 bases remaining between them. The CDR3 region is CASREGRNTGELFF. CDR3 bases: TGTGCCAGCAGGGAAGGCAGAAACACCGGGGAGCTGTTTTTT.

V usage is TRBV5-6 and J usage is TRBJ1-5; 8 nucleotides align to TRBD1. The CDR3 length is 16 residues. The V and J ends lost 3 bases and 2 bases, in that order; junction bases with no gene match: 7. Germline V CDR1 and CDR2: SGHDT, YYEEEE. For the CDR3, the DNA is TGTGCCAGCAGCTGGACAACAGGGGGAGGCAATCAGCCCCAGCATTTT. Amino acids: CASSWTTGGGNQPQHF.

The V call is TRBV6-1, the J call TRBJ2-3; 12 nucleotides line up with TRBD2. Germline CDR1 reads MNHNS; CDR2 reads SASEGT. The junction had 1 base not matched to a gene; V was cut back by 2 bases and J by 4 bases. This CDR3 has 15 residues. DNA for the CDR3: TGTGCCAGCAGTGAACTAGCGGGAGGGCCAGATACGCAGTATTTT. Amino acid sequence: CASSELAGGPDTQYF.

The chain couples TRBV27 to TRBJ2-3; D may be TRBD1 (6 bases). The germline V and J ends were trimmed by 7 bases and 2 bases, with 13 bases remaining between them. The CDR3 loop spans 14 amino acids. Germline V gene data show CDR1 as MNHEY and CDR2 as SMNVEV (reference sequence). The CDR3 reads CASTDSFATDTQYF. CDR3 coding DNA: TGTGCCAGCACGGACAGTTTCGCCACAGATACGCAGTATTTT.

The rearrangement uses TRBV6-5 and TRBJ2-5, with TRBD1 matching over 9 bases. The CDR3 extends over 13 amino acids. Germline V gene lookup returns CDR1 MNHEY and CDR2 SVGAGI. V lost 6 bases and J lost 3; bases outside the gene matches: 2. The CDR3 coding sequence is TGTGCCAGCAGCTGGGACAGGGAAGAGACCCAGTACTTC. Translation gives CASSWDREETQYF.

The rearrangement uses TRBV6-1 and TRBJ1-5; a possible D gene is TRBD1 (6 bases). Germline CDR1 is MNHNS and CDR2 is SASEGT. Trimming removed 2 bases at V and 4 bases at J, with 15 bases between. CDR3 length: 16 residues. The CDR3 nucleotides are TGTGCCAGCAGTGAACAACCGGCAGGGACAAATCAGCCCCAGCATTTT. Amino acid sequence: CASSEQPAGTNQPQHF.

V gene TRBV7-3 combines with J gene TRBJ1-2; D perhaps matches TRBD1 (5 bases). This CDR3 region has 14 residues. V lost 1 base to trimming and J lost 3 bases, with 9 bases between them. Germline V gene data show CDR1 as SGHTA and CDR2 as FQGTGA. The CDR3 spells CASSLMSRDYGYTF. Written as DNA, the CDR3 is TGTGCCAGCAGCTTAATGAGCAGGGACTATGGCTACACCTTC. The complete variable domain, with remaining parts taken from reference TRBV7-3 and TRBJ1-2, reads GAGVSQTPSNKVTEKGKYVELRCDPISGHTALYWYRQSLGQGPEFLIYFQGTGAADDSGLPNDRFFAVRPEGSVSTLKIQRTERGDSAVYLCASSLMSRDYGYTFGSGTRLTVV.

V is TRBV10-3 and J is TRBJ2-7, with D possibly TRBD2 on 6 matching bases. Germline assignment: CDR1 ENHRY and CDR2 SYGVKD. V lost 4 bases and J lost 2, with 12 bases in between. The CDR3 covers 14 residues. The CDR3 nucleotides read TGTGCCATCAGTGCCGCTAGCGAACCCTACGAGCAGTACTTC. Encoded protein: CAISAASEPYEQYF.

The V call is TRBV7-2, the J call TRBJ2-1; tentative D call: TRBD2 (6 bases). With 2 bases removed from V and 4 bases from J, the gap between germline ends came to 15 bases. The CDR3 covers 16 residues. Germline V CDR1 and CDR2: SGHTA, FQGNSA. The CDR3, as DNA: TGTGCCAGCAGCTTAAGCGGAGGGCCCGGGTACAATGAGCAGTTCTTC. Translated: CASSLSGGPGYNEQFF.

This clone was found once. The V and J genes are TRBV28 and TRBJ1-1; D is unresolved. The V gene's germline CDR1 is MDHEN and CDR2 SYDVKM. Trimming removed 7 bases from V and 4 bases from J, with 10 bases in between. This CDR3 has 12 residues. Here the CDR3 DNA reads TGTGCCAGCACCGCGGAGGTCACTGAAGCTTTCTTT. Amino acids: CASTAEVTEAFF.

This sequence joins TRBV6-6 and TRBJ1-5; D gene unclear. With 6 bases removed from V and 6 bases from J, the gap between germline ends came to 12 bases. The CDR3 is 13 amino acids. Germline CDR1 is MNHNY and CDR2 is SVGAGI (reference sequence). CDR3 residues: CASSRGGSQPQHF. The DNA for the CDR3 is TGTGCCAGCAGCCGGGGAGGAAGTCAGCCCCAGCATTTT.

The V call is TRBV29-1, the J call TRBJ2-7; 7 bases are shared with TRBD2. The CDR3 is made up of 13 amino acids. Germline CDR1 SQVTM, CDR2 ANQGSEA. V shed 7 bases, J shed 8 bases, and the junction held 14 bases outside the gene matches. The CDR3 protein is CSAIGRDYLKQYF. CDR3 DNA: TGCAGCGCTATCGGCCGGGACTACCTCAAGCAGTACTTC.

A single count supports this clone. The chain is built from TRBV5-1 and TRBJ1-1, with TRBD1 matching 9 bases. V lost 4 bases, J lost 1 base, and 5 bases stayed unmatched. Germline V gene data show CDR1 as SGHRS and CDR2 as YFSETQ. The CDR3 runs to 15 residues. The CDR3 DNA reads as TGCGCCAGCAGCCCCTGGGGACAGGGGAACACTGAAGCTTTCTTT. Its translation: CASSPWGQGNTEAFF.

J is TRBJ2-5 and V is TRBV7-2, with TRBD1 identical over 7 bases. J was trimmed by 5 bases and V by 5 bases; bases with no gene match: 11. This CDR3 spans 15 amino acids. Germline V gene data show CDR1 as SGHTA and CDR2 as FQGNSA. The DNA of the CDR3 is TGTGCCAGCAGCACACGCAGACAGGGCCGGGAGACCCAGTACTTC. Translating gives CASSTRRQGRETQYF.

V and J are TRBV6-6 and TRBJ2-3; the D is unclear. V lost 2 bases, J lost 0 bases, and 9 bases lay in between. Germline CDR1 is MNHNY and CDR2 is SVGAGI (reference sequence). The CDR3 runs to 15 residues. CDR3 protein: CASSYMAESTDTQYF. The CDR3, as DNA: TGTGCCAGCAGTTACATGGCGGAAAGCACAGATACGCAGTATTTT.

V usage is TRBV7-6 and J usage is TRBJ2-5; TRBD2 is a possible D gene (6 bases). Trimming cost V 5 bases and J 5 bases, with 15 bases left between them. The germline V gene encodes CDR1 SGHVS and CDR2 FNYEAQ. This CDR3 has 14 residues. CDR3 region: CASSDSGGRETQYF. DNA of the CDR3: TGTGCCAGCAGCGACTCCGGGGGTCGCGAGACCCAGTACTTC.

The chain is built from TRBV7-3 and TRBJ2-3, with D possibly TRBD2 on 6 matching bases. The germline V gene encodes CDR1 SGHTA and CDR2 FQGTGA. The germline V and J ends were trimmed by 3 bases and 1 base, with 8 bases remaining between them. This CDR3 contains 14 residues. The CDR3 DNA sequence: TGTGCCAGCAGCTTTAGCGGTGGCACAGATACGCAGTATTTT. This translates into CASSFSGGTDTQYF.

The CDR3 DNA reads TGTGCCAGCTCGACGGGATCCGGGGTCTACAATGAGCAGTTCTTC. Protein product: CASSTGSGVYNEQFF. The J gene is TRBJ2-1, the V gene TRBV18; a weak D match, TRBD2 (5 bases). From germline, CDR1 is KGHSH and CDR2 LQKENI. V gave up 6 bases and J gave up 3 bases, with 15 bases separating them. The CDR3 contains 15 residues.

The V call is TRBV19, the J call TRBJ2-4; 8 bases agree with TRBD2. The germline gives CDR1 LNHDA, CDR2 SQIVND (reference sequence). Unmatched junction bases numbered 5, after V lost 3 bases and J lost 1 base. This CDR3 comprises 16 residues. This CDR3 is CASSIGRVEAKNIQYF. The CDR3 DNA is TGTGCCAGTAGTATCGGGAGGGTAGAGGCCAAAAACATTCAGTACTTC.

The chain is built from TRBV27 and TRBJ2-7; TRBD1 aligns across 8 bases. The CDR3 is 13 residues long. J gave up 3 bases and V 4 bases, and 2 bases lay outside the gene matches. Germline CDR1 is MNHEY and CDR2 is SMNVEV (reference sequence). The CDR3 DNA follows: TGTGCCAGCAGTTCAGGGGGCAACTACGAGCAGTACTTC. It yields the protein CASSSGGNYEQYF.